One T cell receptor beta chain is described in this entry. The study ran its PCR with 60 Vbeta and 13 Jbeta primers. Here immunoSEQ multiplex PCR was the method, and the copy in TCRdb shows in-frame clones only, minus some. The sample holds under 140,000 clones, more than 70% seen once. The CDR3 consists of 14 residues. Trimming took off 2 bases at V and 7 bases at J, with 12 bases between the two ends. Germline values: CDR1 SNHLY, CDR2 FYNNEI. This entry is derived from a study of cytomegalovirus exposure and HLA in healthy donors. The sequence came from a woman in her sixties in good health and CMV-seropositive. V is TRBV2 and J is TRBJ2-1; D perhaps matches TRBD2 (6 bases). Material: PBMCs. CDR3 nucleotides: TGTGCCAGCAGTGAACGGGAGTTGGGGAATGAGCAGTTCTTC. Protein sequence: CASSERELGNEQFF.